This T cell receptor (beta chain) comes out of a study of shared clonotypes between healthy human individuals (TCRdb year 2020). Concerning the study at large: The cohort included three men and two women between 18 and 49 years of age. Libraries were prepared and TCR repertoires were sequenced by different laboratories using diverse techniques, in order to increase sequencing depth and limit assay-specific biases. To estimate repertoire size and how much clonotypes are shared between individuals, the study performed deep sequencing of blood TCR repertoires from a few healthy adults. Between about 0.8 and 9 billion PBMCs per donor were obtained by leukapheresis. General findings and caveats noted by the study authors: Based on pairwise subsampling, the degree of clonotype sharing among donors was expected to be affected by sequencing depth. Because the study included a small number of donors, the genetic and exposure-history diversity represented was limited. Only blood was sampled, and tissue TCR repertoires likely differ from those in blood.

There are many counts of this clone. What this receptor recognizes is not known. Base qualities are not at hand, and no much larger clone is one base apart. The sample has other DNA sequences that encode this CDR3 too. TCR CDR3 regions were amplified from genomic DNA by multiplex PCR using the deep immunoSEQ assay. Extracted genomic DNA from each cell subset was spread evenly across all wells of several immunoSEQ 96-well plates, with each plate serving as a replicate. Each replicate PCR for unsorted PBMC received roughly 290 ng genomic DNA, equal to 30,000 to 35,000 T cell genomes. Unsorted PBMC genomic DNA was sequenced across ten immunoSEQ deep assay plates. Purified libraries were quantified with a Qubit 3.0 fluorometer, sized on a Bioanalyzer 2100, and re-quantified with the KAPA Library Quantification kit. A separate single-read 150-cycle Illumina NextSeq 550 flow cell was used to sequence each immunoSEQ 96-well plate. The paper's data handling went like this. The immunoSEQ output contained only junctional sequences without quality scores, so filtering could not match that applied to full-length reads. Sequences were annotated with PyIR, a Python wrapper for IgBLAST v1.9, using IMGT germline references to assign V/J genes and CDR3. Reads were removed for weak V/J assignments (E-value above 1e-6), missing CDR3, stop codons, out-of-frame junctions, or ambiguous translated residues. V3J clonotypes were defined as sequences sharing the same inferred V gene, J gene, and CDR3 amino acid sequence. Percentage overlap between repertoires was computed as shared unique clonotypes divided by the size of the smaller repertoire. Richness of each repertoire was evaluated using RTK rarefaction, the Chao1 estimator, and Recon v2.1 estimates of unobserved clonotypes. Drawn from immuneACCESS, this table holds only the in-frame rearrangements with V and J called that TCRdb kept. Clones are partly lost; checked studies trace under half to an unresolved V gene and leave the rest unexplained. V and J calls and clone size are given by that table; D and trimming were obtained from the DNA. The sample data list nearly 500,000 clones, and less than 80% of these were observed just once. The ten largest clonotypes hold 10% to 15% of the sample.

Per the germline V gene, SQVTM is the CDR1 and ANQGSEA is the CDR2. The junction shows trimming of 7 bases on V and 7 bases on J, and the gene matches do not reach 14 bases of it. The CDR3 spans 15 residues, from the cysteine through the phenylalanine. Left in the record is the CDR3 DNA by itself, 45 bases read in frame from the first base. The donors were healthy, HIV-negative adults with no recently reported acute infections or vaccinations. All donors were Caucasian adults living in Nashville, Tennessee, USA. For unsorted samples, about 85 million PBMCs were counted and genomic DNA was extracted with the QIAamp DNA Blood Mini kit. Blood was collected by leukapheresis, and PBMCs were isolated by Ficoll-Histopaque density gradient centrifugation and then cryopreserved in liquid nitrogen vapor phase.

Here the chain combines TRBV29-1 and TRBJ2-1; TRBD1 agrees with 9 junctional bases. The sample was PBMCs. The sequence was obtained from a woman between 40 and 55 years old in good health. Some clones in this sample may be carry-over from other donors' samples. The sequenced DNA is TGCAGCGCCTACACCGGGACAGGGATTTTTAATGAGCAGTTCTTC. It codes for CSAYTGTGIFNEQFF.